This record covers a single TCR beta chain. As yet, its antigen is unknown. This entry comes from a study of T cell responses to AZD1222 COVID-19 vaccine. Study-level findings and limits: At baseline, seropositivity was found in only six or seven AZD1222 recipients. The sample set comprised mostly white British donors with more females, and clonal diversity was possibly underestimated.

CDR3 length equals 12 residues. Trimming cost V 8 bases and J 2 bases; bases outside gene matches: 2. Germline V gene data show CDR1 as MNHEY and CDR2 as SVGAGI. Profiled with immunoSEQ multiplex PCR; TCRdb holds only in-frame clones, not every one. The table shows approximately 180,000 clones, with more than 80% occurring only once. This TCR was sampled from an adult who received the MenACWY meningococcal vaccine as a control. The chain carries TRBV6-5 and TRBJ1-2; 7 nucleotides match TRBD1. The specimen was peripheral blood, collected 28 days after the second dose of the MenACWY control vaccine. The DNA for the CDR3 is TGTGCCAGCCGGGGACAGAACTATGGCTACACCTTC. Amino acid sequence: CASRGQNYGYTF.